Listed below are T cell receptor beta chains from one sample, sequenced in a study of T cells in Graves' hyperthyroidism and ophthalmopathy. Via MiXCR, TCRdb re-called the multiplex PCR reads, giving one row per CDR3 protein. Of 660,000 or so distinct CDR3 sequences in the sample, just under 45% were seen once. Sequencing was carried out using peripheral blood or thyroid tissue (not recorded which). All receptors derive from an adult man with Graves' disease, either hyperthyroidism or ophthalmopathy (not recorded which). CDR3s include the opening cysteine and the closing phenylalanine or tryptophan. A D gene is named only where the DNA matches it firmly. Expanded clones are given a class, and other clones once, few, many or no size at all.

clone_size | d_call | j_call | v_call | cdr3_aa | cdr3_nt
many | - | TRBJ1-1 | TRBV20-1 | CSAGEWAMNTEAFF | TGCAGTGCTGGAGAATGGGCGATGAACACTGAAGCTTTCTTT
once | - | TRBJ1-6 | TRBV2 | CASSARGAASPLHF | TGTGCCAGCAGTGCCAGGGGAGCGGCCTCACCCCTCCACTTT
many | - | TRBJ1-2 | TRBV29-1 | CSVEPGPGYTF | TGCAGCGTTGAACCGGGCCCTGGCTACACCTTC
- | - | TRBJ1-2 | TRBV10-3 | CAISGAANYGYTF | TGTGCCATCAGTGGCGCGGCGAACTATGGCTACACCTTC
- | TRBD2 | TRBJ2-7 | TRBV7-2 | CASSLSAASGSTYEQYF | TGTGCCAGCAGCCTTAGCGCGGCTAGCGGGAGCACCTACGAGCAGTACTTC
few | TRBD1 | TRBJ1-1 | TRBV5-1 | CASSIGQGAGTEAFF | TGCGCCAGCAGCATCGGACAGGGGGCGGGCACTGAAGCTTTCTTT
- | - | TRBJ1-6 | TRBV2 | CASSLAAQAVGSPLHF | TGTGCCAGCAGTTTAGCAGCACAGGCCGTTGGGTCACCCCTCCACTTT
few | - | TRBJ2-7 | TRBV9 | CASSSASAPYEQYF | TGTGCCAGCAGCTCCGCGTCGGCCCCCTACGAGCAGTACTTC
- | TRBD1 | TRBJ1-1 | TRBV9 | CASSVGGQQNTEAFF | TGTGCCAGCAGCGTGGGGGGACAGCAGAACACTGAAGCTTTCTTT
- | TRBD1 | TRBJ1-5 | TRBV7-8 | CASSPRTGGFQPQHF | TGTGCCAGCAGCCCCCGGACAGGGGGCTTTCAGCCCCAGCATTTT
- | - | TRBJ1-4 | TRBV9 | CASSAGVLSNEELFF | TGTGCCAGCAGCGCAGGGGTTTTGTCGAACGAGGAACTGTTTTTT
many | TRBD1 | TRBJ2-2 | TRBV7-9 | CASRPGQGSTGELFF | TGTGCCAGCAGGCCGGGACAGGGGAGCACCGGGGAGCTGTTTTTT
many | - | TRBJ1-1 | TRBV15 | CATSIDMNTEAFF | TGTGCCACCAGCATAGACATGAACACTGAAGCTTTCTTT
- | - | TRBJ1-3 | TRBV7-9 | CASSRTGRGGSGNTIYF | TGTGCCAGCAGCCGAACTGGGAGAGGGGGTTCTGGAAACACCATATATTTT
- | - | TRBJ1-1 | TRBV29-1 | CSVVSPRGPEAFF | TGCAGCGTTGTCTCCCCCAGGGGTCCTGAAGCTTTCTTT